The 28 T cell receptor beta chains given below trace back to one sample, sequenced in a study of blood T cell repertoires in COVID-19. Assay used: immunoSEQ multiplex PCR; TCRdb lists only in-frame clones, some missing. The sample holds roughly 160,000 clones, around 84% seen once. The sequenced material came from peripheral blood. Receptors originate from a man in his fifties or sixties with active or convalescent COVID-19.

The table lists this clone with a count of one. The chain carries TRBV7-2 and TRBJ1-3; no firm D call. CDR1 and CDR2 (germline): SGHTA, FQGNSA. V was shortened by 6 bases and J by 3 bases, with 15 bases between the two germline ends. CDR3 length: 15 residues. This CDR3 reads CASSSQEGNGNTIYF. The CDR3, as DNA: TGTGCCAGCAGTTCCCAGGAGGGTAATGGAAACACCATATATTTT.

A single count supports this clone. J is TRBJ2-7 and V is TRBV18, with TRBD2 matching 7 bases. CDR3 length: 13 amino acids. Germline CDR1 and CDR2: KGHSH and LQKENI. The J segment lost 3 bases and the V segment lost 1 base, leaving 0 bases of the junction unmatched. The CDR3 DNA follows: TGTGCCAGCTCACCACGGGGGGGCTACGAGCAGTACTTC. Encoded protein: CASSPRGGYEQYF.

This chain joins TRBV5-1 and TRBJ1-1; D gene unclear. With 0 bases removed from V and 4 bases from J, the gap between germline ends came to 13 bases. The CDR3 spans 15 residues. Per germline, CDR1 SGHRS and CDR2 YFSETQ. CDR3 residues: CASSLAPGRSTEAFF. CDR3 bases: TGCGCCAGCAGCTTGGCTCCAGGCCGAAGCACTGAAGCTTTCTTT. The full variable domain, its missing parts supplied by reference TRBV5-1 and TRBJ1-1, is KAGVTQTPRYLIKTRGQQVTLSCSPISGHRSVSWYQQTPGQGLQFLFEYFSETQRNKGNFPGRFSGRQFSNSRSEMNVSTLELGDSALYLCASSLAPGRSTEAFFGQGTRLTVV.

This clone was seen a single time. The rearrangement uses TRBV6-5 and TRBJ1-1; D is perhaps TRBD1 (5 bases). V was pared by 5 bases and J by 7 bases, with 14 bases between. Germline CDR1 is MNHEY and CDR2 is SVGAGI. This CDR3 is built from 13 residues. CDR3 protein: CASSRNDRIEAFF. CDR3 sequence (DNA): TGTGCCAGCAGTCGTAACGACAGAATTGAAGCTTTCTTT.

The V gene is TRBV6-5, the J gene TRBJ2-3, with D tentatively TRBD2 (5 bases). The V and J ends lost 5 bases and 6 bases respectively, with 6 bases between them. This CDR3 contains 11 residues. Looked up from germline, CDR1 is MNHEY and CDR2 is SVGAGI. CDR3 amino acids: CASSPGDTQYF. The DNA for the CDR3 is TGTGCCAGCAGTCCGGGGGATACGCAGTATTTT.

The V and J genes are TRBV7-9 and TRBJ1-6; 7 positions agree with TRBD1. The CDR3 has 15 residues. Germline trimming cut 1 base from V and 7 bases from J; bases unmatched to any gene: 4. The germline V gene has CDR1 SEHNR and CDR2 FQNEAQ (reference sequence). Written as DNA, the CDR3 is TGTGCCAGCAGCTTAGTAACAGGGGCCAATTCACCCCTCCACTTT. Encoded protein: CASSLVTGANSPLHF.

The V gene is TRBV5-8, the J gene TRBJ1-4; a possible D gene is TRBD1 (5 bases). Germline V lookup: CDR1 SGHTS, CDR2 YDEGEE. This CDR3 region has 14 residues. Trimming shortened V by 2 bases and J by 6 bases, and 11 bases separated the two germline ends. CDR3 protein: CASSFQGFDEKLFF. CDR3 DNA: TGTGCCAGCAGCTTCCAGGGATTTGATGAAAAACTGTTTTTT.

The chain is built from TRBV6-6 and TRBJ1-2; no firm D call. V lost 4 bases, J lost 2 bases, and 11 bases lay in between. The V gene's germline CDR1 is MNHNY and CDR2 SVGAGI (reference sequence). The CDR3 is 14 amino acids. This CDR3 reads CASSSPRGNYGYTF. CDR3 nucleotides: TGTGCCAGCAGTTCCCCCCGAGGCAACTATGGCTACACCTTC.

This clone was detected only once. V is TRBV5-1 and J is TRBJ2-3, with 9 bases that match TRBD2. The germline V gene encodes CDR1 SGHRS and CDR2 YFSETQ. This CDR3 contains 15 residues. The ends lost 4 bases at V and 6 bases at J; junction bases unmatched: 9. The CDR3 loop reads CASSGGGRGSDTQYF. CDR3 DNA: TGCGCCAGCAGCGGTGGCGGGAGGGGGTCCGATACGCAGTATTTT.

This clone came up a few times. CDR3 DNA sequence: TGTGCCAGCAGCTTAAGGGAGGGGTCTGGCTACACCTTC. Its protein product is CASSLREGSGYTF. The V and J genes are TRBV7-8 and TRBJ1-2; a possible D gene is TRBD1 (5 bases). CDR1 SGHVS and CDR2 FQNEAQ come from the germline V gene. This CDR3 spans 13 amino acids. V shed 2 bases and J shed 7 bases, with 11 bases lying between them. The whole variable domain, filled in from reference TRBV7-8 and TRBJ1-2, reads GAGVSQSPRYKVAKRGQDVALRCDPISGHVSLFWYQQALGQGPEFLTYFQNEAQLDKSGLPSDRFFAERPEGSVSTLKIQRTQQEDSAVYLCASSLREGSGYTFGSGTRLTVV.

The CDR3: CASSQEDYGYTF. In nucleotides, the CDR3 is TGTGCCAGCAGCCAGGAGGACTATGGCTACACCTTC. This chain uses TRBV4-2 with TRBJ1-2; D gene ambiguous. Deletions cut 3 bases from V and 3 bases from J, with 5 bases between. The CDR3 runs to 12 residues. Germline-derived CDR1 and CDR2 are LGHNA and YNFKEQ.

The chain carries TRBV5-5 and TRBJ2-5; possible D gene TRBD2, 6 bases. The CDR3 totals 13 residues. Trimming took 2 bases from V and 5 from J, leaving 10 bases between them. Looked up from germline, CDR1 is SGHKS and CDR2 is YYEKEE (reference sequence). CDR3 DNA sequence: TGTGCCAGCAGCTTTGGAGGGCTCGAGACCCAGTACTTC. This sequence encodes CASSFGGLETQYF. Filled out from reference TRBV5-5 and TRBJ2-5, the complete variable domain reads DAGVTQSPTHLIKTRGQQVTLRCSPISGHKSVSWYQQVLGQGPQFIFQYYEKEERGRGNFPDRFSARQFPNYSSELNVNALLLGDSALYLCASSFGGLETQYFGPGTRLLVL.

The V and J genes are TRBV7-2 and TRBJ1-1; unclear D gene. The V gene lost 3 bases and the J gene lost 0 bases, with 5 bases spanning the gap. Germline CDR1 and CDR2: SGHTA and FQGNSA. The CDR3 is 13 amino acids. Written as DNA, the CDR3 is TGTGCCAGCAGCTTGAGATTGAACACTGAAGCTTTCTTT. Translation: CASSLRLNTEAFF.

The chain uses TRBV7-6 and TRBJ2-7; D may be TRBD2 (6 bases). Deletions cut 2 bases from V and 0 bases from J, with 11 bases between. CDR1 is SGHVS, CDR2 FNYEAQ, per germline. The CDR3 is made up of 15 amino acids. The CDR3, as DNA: TGTGCCAGCAGCTTAATTGCGGGGAGCTCCTACGAGCAGTACTTC. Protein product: CASSLIAGSSYEQYF.

The CDR3: CASSVDGQGHQPQHF. In nucleotides, the CDR3 is TGTGCCAGCAGCGTAGACGGACAGGGACATCAGCCCCAGCATTTT. This chain links TRBV9 with TRBJ1-5; TRBD1 agrees at 8 bases. The CDR3 runs to 15 residues. After removal of 0 bases from V and 5 bases from J, the junction contained 4 bases not matched to a gene. Germline V gene lookup returns CDR1 SGDLS and CDR2 YYNGEE.

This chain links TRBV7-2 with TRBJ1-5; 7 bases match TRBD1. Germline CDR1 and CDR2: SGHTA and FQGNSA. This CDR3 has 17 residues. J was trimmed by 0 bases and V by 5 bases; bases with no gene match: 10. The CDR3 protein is CASSRRQGIYSNQPQHF. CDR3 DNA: TGTGCCAGCAGCCGGAGACAGGGTATATATAGCAATCAGCCCCAGCATTTT.

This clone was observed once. The chain's CDR3 is CASSQKPPGLAIETQYF. The CDR3 DNA sequence: TGTGCCAGCAGCCAAAAACCCCCGGGACTAGCTATTGAGACCCAGTACTTC. The chain recombines TRBV3-1 (or the pseudogene TRBV3-2) with TRBJ2-5; 9 positions agree with TRBD2. The junction had 12 bases not matched to a gene; V was cut back by 2 bases and J by 5 bases. CDR1 and CDR2 from the germline V gene are LGHDT and YNNKEL (reference sequence). The CDR3 loop spans 17 amino acids.

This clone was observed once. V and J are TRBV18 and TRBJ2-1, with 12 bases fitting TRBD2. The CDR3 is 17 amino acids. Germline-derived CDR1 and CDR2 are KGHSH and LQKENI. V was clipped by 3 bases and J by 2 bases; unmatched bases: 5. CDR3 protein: CASSPRTSGVTYNEQFF. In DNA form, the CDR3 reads TGTGCCAGCTCACCCCGGACTAGCGGGGTTACCTACAATGAGCAGTTCTTC.

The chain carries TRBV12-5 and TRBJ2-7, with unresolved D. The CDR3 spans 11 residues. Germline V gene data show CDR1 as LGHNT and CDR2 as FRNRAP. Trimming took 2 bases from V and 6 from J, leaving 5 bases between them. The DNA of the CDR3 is TGTGCTAGTGGTTTGTCCCTCGAGCAGTACTTC. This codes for CASGLSLEQYF.

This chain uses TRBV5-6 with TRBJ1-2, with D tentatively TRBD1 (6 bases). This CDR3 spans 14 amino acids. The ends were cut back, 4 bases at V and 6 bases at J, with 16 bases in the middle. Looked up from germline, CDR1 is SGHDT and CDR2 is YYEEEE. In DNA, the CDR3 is TGTGCCAGCAGCCCGCCCGGGACAAGGCATGGCTACACCTTC. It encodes CASSPPGTRHGYTF.

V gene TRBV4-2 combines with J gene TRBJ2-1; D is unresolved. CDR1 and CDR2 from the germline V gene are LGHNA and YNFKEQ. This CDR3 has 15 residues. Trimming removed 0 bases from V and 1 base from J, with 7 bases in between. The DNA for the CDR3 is TGTGCCAGCAGCCAAGAGGTAGCATCCTACAATGAGCAGTTCTTC. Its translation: CASSQEVASYNEQFF.

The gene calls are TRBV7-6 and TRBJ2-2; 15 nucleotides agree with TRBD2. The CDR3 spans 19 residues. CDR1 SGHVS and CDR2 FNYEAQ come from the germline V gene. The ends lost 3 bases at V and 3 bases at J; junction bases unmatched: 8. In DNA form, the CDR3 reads TGTGCCAGCAGCTTCGGACTAGCGGGGGGGCCTCGGGACACCGGGGAGCTGTTTTTT. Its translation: CASSFGLAGGPRDTGELFF.

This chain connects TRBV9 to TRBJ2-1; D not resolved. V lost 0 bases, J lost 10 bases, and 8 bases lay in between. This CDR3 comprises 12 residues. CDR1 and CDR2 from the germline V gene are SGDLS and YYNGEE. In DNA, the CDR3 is TGTGCCAGCAGCGTAGGACATTGGGAGCAGTTCTTC. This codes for CASSVGHWEQFF.

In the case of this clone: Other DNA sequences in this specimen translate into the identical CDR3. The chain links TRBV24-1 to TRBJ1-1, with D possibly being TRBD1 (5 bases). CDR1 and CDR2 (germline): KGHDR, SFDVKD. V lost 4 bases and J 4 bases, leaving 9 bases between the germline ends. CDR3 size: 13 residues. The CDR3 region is CATSERGGTEAFF. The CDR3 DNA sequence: TGTGCCACCAGTGAAAGGGGAGGCACTGAAGCTTTCTTT.

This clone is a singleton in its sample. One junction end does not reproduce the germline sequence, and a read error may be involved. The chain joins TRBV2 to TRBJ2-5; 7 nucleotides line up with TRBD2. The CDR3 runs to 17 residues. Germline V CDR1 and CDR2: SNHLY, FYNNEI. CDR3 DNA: TGTGCCAGCACCCTTTCCCTTGGGGACTACCAACAAGAGGCCCAGTACTTC. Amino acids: CASTLSLGDYQQEAQYF.

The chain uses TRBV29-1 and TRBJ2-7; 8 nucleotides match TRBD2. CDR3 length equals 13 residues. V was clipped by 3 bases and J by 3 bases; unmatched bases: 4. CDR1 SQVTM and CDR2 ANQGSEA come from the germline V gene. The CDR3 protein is CSVDGGAVYEQYF. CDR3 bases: TGCAGCGTTGACGGGGGGGCCGTCTACGAGCAGTACTTC.

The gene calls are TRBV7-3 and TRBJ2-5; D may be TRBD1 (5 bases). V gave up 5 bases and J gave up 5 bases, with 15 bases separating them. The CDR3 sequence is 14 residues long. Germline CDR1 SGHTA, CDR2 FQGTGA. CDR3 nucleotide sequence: TGTGCCAGCAGCAACCCAGGACACGGGGAGACCCAGTACTTC. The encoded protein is CASSNPGHGETQYF.

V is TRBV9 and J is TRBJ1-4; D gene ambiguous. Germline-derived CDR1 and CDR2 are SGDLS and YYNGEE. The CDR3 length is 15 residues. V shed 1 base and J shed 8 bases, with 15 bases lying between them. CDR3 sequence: CASSVFGRAEEKLFF. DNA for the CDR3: TGTGCCAGCAGCGTATTTGGGAGGGCAGAGGAAAAACTGTTTTTT.